This T cell receptor beta chain originates from a study of OX40 agonist ivuxolimab in advanced cancers. The table came from immunoSEQ multiplex PCR; TCRdb's copy has only in-frame clones and leaves some out. Here the sample spans roughly 53,000 clones, almost 85% being singletons. Sequenced here: CD4+ or CD8+ T cells sorted from blood, sampled in a trial of the OX40 agonist ivuxolimab. This sequence was found in an adult with an advanced solid tumor such as melanoma, head and neck, liver or kidney cancer.

The DNA of the CDR3 is TGTGCCAGCAGTTTGGTGACAGGAGGGGACACTGAAGCTTTCTTT. This translates into CASSLVTGGDTEAFF. The V and J genes are TRBV6-5 and TRBJ1-1; tentative D call: TRBD1 (6 bases). Germline V gene sequence: CDR1 MNHEY, CDR2 SVGAGI. V was shortened by 4 bases and J by 3 bases, with 15 bases between the two germline ends. The CDR3 runs to 15 residues.